These T cell receptor beta chains were read from a single sample in a study of blood T cell repertoires in COVID-19. Assay: immunoSEQ multiplex PCR; the TCRdb copy retains only in-frame clones and omits some. The sample has 95,000 to 150,000 clones; about four fifths are singletons. Sequencing was performed on peripheral blood. The receptors were gathered from a woman at least 80 years old with acute or convalescent COVID-19. Each CDR3 is given with its conserved first and last residue. Each record gives: CDR3 length, J gene, D gene, V gene, clone size, CDR3 protein, CDR3 DNA. The D gene is left open where the match is weak. Expanded clones get a size class; other rows say once, few or many, or leave the size out.

length: 13; J: TRBJ2-5; D: NA; V: TRBV5-1; size: NA; CDR3: CASSLRVGETQYF; DNA: TGCGCCAGCAGCTTGCGAGTCGGGGAGACCCAGTACTTC
length: 15; J: TRBJ2-5; D: NA; V: TRBV7-2; size: NA; CDR3: CASSSFRGNQETQYF; DNA: TGTGCCAGCAGCTCCTTCCGCGGAAACCAAGAGACCCAGTACTTC
length: 13; J: TRBJ2-1; D: NA; V: TRBV5-1; size: NA; CDR3: CASSLAADYEQFF; DNA: TGCGCCAGCAGCTTGGCCGCGGATTATGAGCAGTTCTTC
length: 14; J: TRBJ2-2; D: NA; V: TRBV5-8; size: NA; CDR3: CASSWAADTGELFF; DNA: TGTGCCAGCAGCTGGGCTGCAGACACCGGGGAGCTGTTTTTT
length: 15; J: TRBJ1-4; D: NA; V: TRBV24-1; size: NA; CDR3: CATSDSGVEDEKLFF; DNA: TGTGCCACCAGTGACTCCGGGGTAGAAGACGAAAAACTGTTTTTT
length: 14; J: TRBJ1-6; D: NA; V: TRBV5-4; size: NA; CDR3: CASSGGTNNSPLHF; DNA: TGTGCCAGCAGCGGGGGGACGAATAATTCACCCCTCCACTTT
length: 15; J: TRBJ1-5; D: TRBD1; V: TRBV7-2; size: NA; CDR3: CASSLAVGGQGPQHF; DNA: TGTGCCAGCAGCTTAGCGGTAGGAGGACAGGGACCCCAGCATTTT
length: 15; J: TRBJ2-3; D: TRBD2; V: TRBV4-3; size: NA; CDR3: CASSPEGTSADTQYF; DNA: TGCGCCAGCAGCCCTGAGGGCACTAGCGCAGATACGCAGTATTTT
length: 13; J: TRBJ2-1; D: NA; V: TRBV5-1; size: once; CDR3: CASSLDRNNEQFF; DNA: TGCGCCAGCAGCTTGGACAGGAACAATGAGCAGTTCTTC
length: 15; J: TRBJ1-1; D: NA; V: TRBV6-2/TRBV6-3; size: NA; CDR3: CASSSIQGKDTEAFF; DNA: TGTGCCAGCAGTTCTATCCAGGGGAAGGACACTGAAGCTTTCTTT
length: 13; J: TRBJ1-5; D: NA; V: TRBV12-3/TRBV12-4; size: NA; CDR3: CASSFGQNQPQHF; DNA: TGTGCCAGCAGTTTCGGACAGAATCAGCCCCAGCATTTT
length: 13; J: TRBJ2-3; D: NA; V: TRBV15; size: NA; CDR3: CATRVGLTDTQYF; DNA: TGTGCCACCCGGGTCGGTTTGACAGATACGCAGTATTTT
length: 14; J: TRBJ1-6; D: TRBD1; V: TRBV3-1/TRBV3-2; size: NA; CDR3: CASSHRDRGSPLHF; DNA: TGTGCCAGCAGCCACCGGGACAGGGGTTCACCCCTCCACTTT
length: 15; J: TRBJ1-3; D: NA; V: TRBV9; size: NA; CDR3: CASSVEPESGNTIYF; DNA: TGTGCCAGCAGCGTAGAACCGGAGTCTGGAAACACCATATATTTT
length: 16; J: TRBJ1-6; D: NA; V: TRBV4-3; size: NA; CDR3: CASSQVGVTGDSPLHF; DNA: TGCGCCAGCAGCCAAGTGGGAGTGACTGGGGATTCACCCCTCCACTTT
length: 14; J: TRBJ1-1; D: NA; V: TRBV6-2/TRBV6-3; size: NA; CDR3: CASSFGHLNTEAFF; DNA: TGTGCCAGCAGTTTTGGACATCTAAACACTGAAGCTTTCTTT
length: 16; J: TRBJ2-5; D: NA; V: TRBV15; size: NA; CDR3: CATSDPTPQGSVTQYF; DNA: TGTGCCACCAGCGACCCAACCCCCCAGGGATCGGTGACCCAGTACTTC
length: 15; J: TRBJ2-3; D: NA; V: TRBV20-1; size: NA; CDR3: CSTRGGGLFTDTQYF; DNA: TGCAGTACTCGTGGGGGGGGGCTTTTCACAGATACGCAGTATTTT
length: 15; J: TRBJ1-3; D: NA; V: TRBV27; size: NA; CDR3: CASSFEVPQGGTIYF; DNA: TGTGCCAGCAGTTTTGAGGTTCCCCAGGGAGGCACCATATATTTT
length: 13; J: TRBJ2-7; D: NA; V: TRBV6-5; size: NA; CDR3: CASRKAGSYEQYF; DNA: TGTGCCAGCAGAAAAGCAGGGTCCTACGAGCAGTACTTC
length: 15; J: TRBJ2-1; D: NA; V: TRBV3-1/TRBV3-2; size: few; CDR3: CASSQDVYRGGEQFF; DNA: TGTGCCAGCAGCCAAGATGTATACAGGGGGGGTGAGCAGTTCTTC
length: 15; J: TRBJ2-1; D: TRBD2; V: TRBV6-2/TRBV6-3; size: NA; CDR3: CASSYSAGGWDEQFF; DNA: TGTGCCAGCAGTTACTCGGCGGGAGGGTGGGATGAGCAGTTCTTC
length: 18; J: TRBJ2-6; D: TRBD1; V: TRBV7-2; size: NA; CDR3: CASSLTGVTNSGANVLTF; DNA: TGTGCCAGCAGTCTTACAGGGGTCACAAACTCTGGGGCCAACGTCCTGACTTTC
length: 13; J: TRBJ2-7; D: NA; V: TRBV19; size: NA; CDR3: CASSIRGLDEQYF; DNA: TGTGCCAGTAGTATAAGGGGTTTGGACGAGCAGTACTTC
length: 12; J: TRBJ1-2; D: NA; V: TRBV29-1; size: NA; CDR3: CSVGESNYGYTF; DNA: TGCAGCGTCGGGGAATCAAACTATGGCTACACCTTC
length: 16; J: TRBJ2-7; D: TRBD1; V: TRBV9; size: NA; CDR3: CASSENPGQALGEQYF; DNA: TGTGCCAGCAGCGAGAACCCGGGACAGGCCCTAGGGGAGCAGTACTTC
length: 16; J: TRBJ2-3; D: NA; V: TRBV9; size: NA; CDR3: CASSPFSGLSTDTQYF; DNA: TGTGCCAGCAGCCCCTTCTCGGGACTCAGCACAGATACGCAGTATTTT
length: 15; J: TRBJ1-6; D: TRBD1; V: TRBV4-2; size: NA; CDR3: CASSHGTGTGSPLHF; DNA: TGTGCCAGCAGCCACGGGACAGGGACGGGTTCACCCCTCCACTTT
length: 15; J: TRBJ2-7; D: TRBD2; V: TRBV4-3; size: NA; CDR3: CASSQGVLAGYEQYF; DNA: TGCGCCAGCAGCCAAGGAGTACTAGCGGGGTACGAGCAGTACTTC
length: 14; J: TRBJ1-3; D: NA; V: TRBV28; size: NA; CDR3: CASSPPVSGNTIYF; DNA: TGTGCCAGCAGTCCCCCGGTATCTGGAAACACCATATATTTT
length: 13; J: TRBJ2-2; D: NA; V: TRBV29-1; size: NA; CDR3: CGFTGTYTGELFF; DNA: TGCGGATTTACAGGGACCTACACCGGGGAGCTGTTTTTT
length: 20; J: TRBJ1-5; D: NA; V: TRBV28; size: NA; CDR3: CASSSRRQAQYPTSNQPQHF; DNA: TGTGCCAGCAGTTCCCGGAGGCAGGCGCAATACCCGACTAGCAATCAGCCCCAGCATTTT
length: 19; J: TRBJ1-2; D: TRBD1; V: TRBV6-1; size: NA; CDR3: CASSESTGGPWGPNYGYTF; DNA: TGTGCCAGCAGTGAGTCGACAGGGGGTCCCTGGGGACCTAACTATGGCTACACCTTC
length: 15; J: TRBJ2-7; D: TRBD2; V: TRBV19; size: NA; CDR3: CASSIQAGGPYEQYF; DNA: TGTGCCAGTAGTATCCAAGCGGGAGGGCCGTACGAGCAGTACTTC
length: 14; J: TRBJ1-4; D: TRBD1; V: TRBV15; size: NA; CDR3: CATSLDRGQEKLFF; DNA: TGTGCCACCAGCCTAGACAGGGGGCAAGAAAAACTGTTTTTT
length: 16; J: TRBJ1-1; D: TRBD1; V: TRBV2; size: NA; CDR3: CASSEAGTGTGGRAFF; DNA: TGTGCCAGCAGTGAAGCGGGGACCGGGACAGGGGGCAGAGCTTTCTTT
length: 12; J: TRBJ2-7; D: NA; V: TRBV29-1; size: NA; CDR3: CSVVREGGEQYF; DNA: TGCAGCGTCGTAAGGGAAGGAGGCGAGCAGTACTTC
length: 13; J: TRBJ2-5; D: TRBD2; V: TRBV2; size: NA; CDR3: CATSSGGGETQYF; DNA: TGTGCCACCTCTAGCGGGGGCGGGGAGACCCAGTACTTC
length: 11; J: TRBJ1-1; D: NA; V: TRBV6-5; size: NA; CDR3: CASSYGGKAFF; DNA: TGTGCCAGCAGTTACGGCGGGAAAGCTTTCTTT
length: 12; J: TRBJ1-1; D: NA; V: TRBV11-2; size: NA; CDR3: CASSLDGTTAFF; DNA: TGTGCCAGCAGCTTAGATGGGACAACGGCTTTCTTT
length: 14; J: TRBJ2-1; D: NA; V: TRBV11-1; size: NA; CDR3: CASSIPGGGDEQFF; DNA: TGTGCCAGCAGCATTCCGGGGGGCGGCGATGAGCAGTTCTTC
length: 13; J: TRBJ2-1; D: NA; V: TRBV2; size: few; CDR3: CASSRGGRGEQFF; DNA: TGTGCCAGCAGTCGGGGAGGACGAGGTGAGCAGTTCTTC
length: 13; J: TRBJ1-5; D: NA; V: TRBV5-1; size: NA; CDR3: CASSLETNQPQHF; DNA: TGCGCCAGCAGCTTAGAAACTAATCAGCCCCAGCATTTT
length: 14; J: TRBJ1-4; D: NA; V: TRBV7-2; size: NA; CDR3: CASSLAATNEKLFF; DNA: TGTGCCAGCAGCTTGGCAGCAACTAATGAAAAACTGTTTTTT
length: 14; J: TRBJ1-1; D: TRBD1; V: TRBV27; size: NA; CDR3: CASSARQGVTEAFF; DNA: TGTGCCAGCAGTGCACGACAGGGGGTAACTGAAGCTTTCTTT
length: 18; J: TRBJ2-2; D: TRBD2; V: TRBV6-2/TRBV6-3; size: NA; CDR3: CASSYRLAGAANTGELFF; DNA: TGTGCCAGCAGTTATAGGCTAGCGGGGGCCGCGAACACCGGGGAGCTGTTTTTT